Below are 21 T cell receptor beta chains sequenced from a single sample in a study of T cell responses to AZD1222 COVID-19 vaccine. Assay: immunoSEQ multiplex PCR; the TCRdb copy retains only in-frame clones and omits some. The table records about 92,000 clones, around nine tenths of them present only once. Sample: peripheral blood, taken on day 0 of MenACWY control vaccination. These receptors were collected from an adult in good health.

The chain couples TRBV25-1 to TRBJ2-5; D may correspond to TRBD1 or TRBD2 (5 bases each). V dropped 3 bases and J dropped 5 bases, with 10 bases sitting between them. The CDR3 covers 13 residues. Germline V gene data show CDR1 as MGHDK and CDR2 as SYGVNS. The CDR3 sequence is CASSEVGTETQYF. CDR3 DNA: TGTGCCAGCAGTGAGGTGGGGACGGAGACCCAGTACTTC.

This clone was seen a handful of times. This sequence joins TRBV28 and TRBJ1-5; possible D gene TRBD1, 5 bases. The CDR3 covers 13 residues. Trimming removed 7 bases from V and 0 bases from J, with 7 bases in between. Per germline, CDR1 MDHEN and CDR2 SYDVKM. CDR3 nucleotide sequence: TGTGCCAGCACTAGGGGTAGCAATCAGCCCCAGCATTTT. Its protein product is CASTRGSNQPQHF.

The CDR3: CASSQGMNTEAFF. The DNA of the CDR3 is TGTGCCAGCAGCCAGGGGATGAACACTGAAGCTTTCTTT. The V call is TRBV2, the J call TRBJ1-1; the D gene is possibly TRBD1 (6 bases). CDR1 is SNHLY and CDR2 is FYNNEI in the germline V gene. V lost 6 bases to trimming and J lost 0 bases, with 8 bases between them. This CDR3 has 13 amino acids. The entire variable domain, with the rest obtained from reference TRBV2 and TRBJ1-1, is as follows: EPEVTQTPSHQVTQMGQEVILRCVPISNHLYFYWYRQILGQKVEFLVSFYNNEISEKSEIFDDQFSVERPDGSNFTLKIRSTKLEDSAMYFCASSQGMNTEAFFGQGTRLTVV.

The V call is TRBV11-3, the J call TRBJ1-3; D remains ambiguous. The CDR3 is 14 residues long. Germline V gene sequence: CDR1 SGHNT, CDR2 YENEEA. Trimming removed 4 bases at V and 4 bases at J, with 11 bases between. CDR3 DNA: TGTGCCAGCAGCTCGGGAGGTTACGGAAACACCATATATTTT. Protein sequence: CASSSGGYGNTIYF.

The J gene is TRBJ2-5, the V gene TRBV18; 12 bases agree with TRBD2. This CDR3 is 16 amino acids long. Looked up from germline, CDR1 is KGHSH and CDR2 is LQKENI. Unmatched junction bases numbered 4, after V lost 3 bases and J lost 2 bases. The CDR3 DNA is TGTGCCAGCTCACCTTCGGGGACTAGCGGGCAAGAGACCCAGTACTTC. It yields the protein CASSPSGTSGQETQYF.

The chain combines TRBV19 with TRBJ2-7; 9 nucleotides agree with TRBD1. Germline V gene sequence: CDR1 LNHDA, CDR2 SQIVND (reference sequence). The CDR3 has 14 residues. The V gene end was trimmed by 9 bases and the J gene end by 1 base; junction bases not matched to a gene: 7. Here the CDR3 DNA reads TGTGCCAGCAGGGGGACAGGGAGATCCTACGAGCAGTACTTC. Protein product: CASRGTGRSYEQYF.

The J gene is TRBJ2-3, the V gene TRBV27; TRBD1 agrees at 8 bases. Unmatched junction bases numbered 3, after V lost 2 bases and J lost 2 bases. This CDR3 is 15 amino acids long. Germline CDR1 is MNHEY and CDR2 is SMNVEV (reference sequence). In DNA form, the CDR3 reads TGTGCCAGCAGTTTAGGACAGGGACACACAGATACGCAGTATTTT. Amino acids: CASSLGQGHTDTQYF.

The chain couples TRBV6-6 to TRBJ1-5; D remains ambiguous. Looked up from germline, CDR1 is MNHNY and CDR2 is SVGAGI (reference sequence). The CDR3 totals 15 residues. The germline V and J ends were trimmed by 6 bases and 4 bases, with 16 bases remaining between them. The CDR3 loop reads CASSSPLSINQPQHF. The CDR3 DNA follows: TGTGCCAGCAGCTCCCCCCTTTCGATAAATCAGCCCCAGCATTTT.

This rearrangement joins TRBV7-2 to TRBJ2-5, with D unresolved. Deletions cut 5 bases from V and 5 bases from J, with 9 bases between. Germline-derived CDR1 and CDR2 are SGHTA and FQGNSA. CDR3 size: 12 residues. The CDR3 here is CASSPGVETQYF. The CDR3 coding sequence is TGTGCCAGCAGCCCTGGAGTGGAGACCCAGTACTTC. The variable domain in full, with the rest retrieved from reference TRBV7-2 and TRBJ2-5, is GAGVSQSPSNKVTEKGKDVELRCDPISGHTALYWYRQSLGQGLEFLIYFQGNSAPDKSGLPSDRFSAERTGGSVSTLTIQRTQQEDSAVYLCASSPGVETQYFGPGTRLLVL.

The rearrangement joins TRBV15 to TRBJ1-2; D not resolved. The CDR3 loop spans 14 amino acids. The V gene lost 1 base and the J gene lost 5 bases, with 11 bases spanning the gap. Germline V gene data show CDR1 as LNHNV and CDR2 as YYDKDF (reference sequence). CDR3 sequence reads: CATSRGGNQYGYTF. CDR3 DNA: TGTGCCACCAGCAGAGGAGGGAACCAATATGGCTACACCTTC.

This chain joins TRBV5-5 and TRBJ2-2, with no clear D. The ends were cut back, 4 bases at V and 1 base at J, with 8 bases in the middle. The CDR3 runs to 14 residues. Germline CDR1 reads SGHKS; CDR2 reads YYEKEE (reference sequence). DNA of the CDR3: TGTGCCAGCAGCCGTTCACAGAACACCGGGGAGCTGTTTTTT. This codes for CASSRSQNTGELFF.

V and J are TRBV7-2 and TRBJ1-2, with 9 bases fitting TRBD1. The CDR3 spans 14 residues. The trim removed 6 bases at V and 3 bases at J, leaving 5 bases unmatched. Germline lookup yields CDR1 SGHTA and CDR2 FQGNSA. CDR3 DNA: TGTGCCAGCAGGGGGAGGACAGGGGACTATGGCTACACCTTC. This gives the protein CASRGRTGDYGYTF.

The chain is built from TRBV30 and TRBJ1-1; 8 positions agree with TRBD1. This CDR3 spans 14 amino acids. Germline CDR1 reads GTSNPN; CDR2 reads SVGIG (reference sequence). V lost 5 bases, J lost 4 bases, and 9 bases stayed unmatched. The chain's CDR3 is CAWAPSGQGTEAFF. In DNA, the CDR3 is TGTGCCTGGGCCCCCTCCGGACAGGGCACTGAAGCTTTCTTT. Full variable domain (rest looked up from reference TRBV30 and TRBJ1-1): SQTIHQWPATLVQPVGSPLSLECTVEGTSNPNLYWYRQAAGRGLQLLFYSVGIGQISSEVPQNLSASRPQDRQFILSSKKLLLSDSGFYLCAWAPSGQGTEAFFGQGTRLTVV.

The CDR3 protein is CASSPTGTFEKLFF. In nucleotides, the CDR3 is TGTGCCAGTAGCCCGACAGGGACGTTTGAAAAACTGTTTTTT. The chain carries TRBV19 and TRBJ1-4; 7 bases map to TRBD1. CDR3 size: 14 residues. J was trimmed by 7 bases and V by 6 bases; bases with no gene match: 8. Germline CDR1 and CDR2: LNHDA and SQIVND (reference sequence).

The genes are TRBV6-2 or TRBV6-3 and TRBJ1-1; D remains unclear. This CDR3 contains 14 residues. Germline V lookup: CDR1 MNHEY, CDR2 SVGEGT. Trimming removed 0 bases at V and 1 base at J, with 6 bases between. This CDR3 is CASSYSTRNTEAFF. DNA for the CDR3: TGTGCCAGCAGTTACTCGACGAGGAACACTGAAGCTTTCTTT.

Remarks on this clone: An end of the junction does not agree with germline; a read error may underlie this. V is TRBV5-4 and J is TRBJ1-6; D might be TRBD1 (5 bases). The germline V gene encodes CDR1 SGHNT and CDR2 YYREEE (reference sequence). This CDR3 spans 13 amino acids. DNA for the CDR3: TGTGCCAGCAGCTTTGAGCCATCCTGGGACCTGATGTTT. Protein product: CASSFEPSWDLMF.

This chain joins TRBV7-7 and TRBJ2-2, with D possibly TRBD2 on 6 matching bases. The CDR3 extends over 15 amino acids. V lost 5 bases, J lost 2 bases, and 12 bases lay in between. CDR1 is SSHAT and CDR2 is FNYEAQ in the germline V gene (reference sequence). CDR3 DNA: TGTGCCAGCAGCCCTATGCGGGGTAACACCGGGGAGCTGTTTTTT. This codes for CASSPMRGNTGELFF. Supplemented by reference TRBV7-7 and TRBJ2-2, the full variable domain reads GAGVSQSPRYKVTKRGQDVTLRCDPISSHATLYWYQQALGQGPEFLTYFNYEAQPDKSGLPSDRFSAERPEGSISTLTIQRTEQRDSAMYRCASSPMRGNTGELFFGEGSRLTVL.

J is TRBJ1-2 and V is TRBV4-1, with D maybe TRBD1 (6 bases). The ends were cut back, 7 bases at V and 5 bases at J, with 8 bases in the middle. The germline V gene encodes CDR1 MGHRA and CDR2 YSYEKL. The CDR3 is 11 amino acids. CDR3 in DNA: TGCGCCAGCAAGGGGGGGTATGGCTACACCTTC. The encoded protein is CASKGGYGYTF.

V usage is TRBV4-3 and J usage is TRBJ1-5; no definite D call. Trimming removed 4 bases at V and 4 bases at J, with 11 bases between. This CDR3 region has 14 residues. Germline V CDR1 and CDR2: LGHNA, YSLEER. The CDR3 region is CASSLTRGNQPQHF. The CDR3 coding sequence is TGCGCCAGCAGCCTTACCCGGGGAAATCAGCCCCAGCATTTT.

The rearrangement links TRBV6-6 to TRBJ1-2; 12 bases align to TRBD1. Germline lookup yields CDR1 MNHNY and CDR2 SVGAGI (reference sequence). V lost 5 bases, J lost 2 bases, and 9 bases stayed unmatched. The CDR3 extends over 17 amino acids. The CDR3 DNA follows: TGTGCCAGCAGTCCCTCGGGACAGGGGGCATCAAACTATGGCTACACCTTC. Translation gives CASSPSGQGASNYGYTF.

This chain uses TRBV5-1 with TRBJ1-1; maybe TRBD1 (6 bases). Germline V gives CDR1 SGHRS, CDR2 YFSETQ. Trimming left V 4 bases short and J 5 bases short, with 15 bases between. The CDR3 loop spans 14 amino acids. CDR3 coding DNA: TGCGCCAGCAGCAATACAGGGTCGGATACTGAAGCTTTCTTT. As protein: CASSNTGSDTEAFF.